Given below is one T cell receptor (beta chain) in context. Antigen unknown. Looked up from germline, CDR1 is SGHTA and CDR2 is FQGTGA. The length of the CDR3 is 16 residues. The V segment lost 2 bases and the J segment 1 base; nucleotides outside the gene matches: 4. The PCR used 60 Vbeta and 13 Jbeta primers. Assay: immunoSEQ multiplex PCR; the TCRdb copy retains only in-frame clones and omits some. This repertoire shows some 57,000 clones, less than 85% found once; its top ten account for 15% to 20%. This specimen comes from a study of cytomegalovirus exposure and HLA in healthy donors. Broader study findings: The only immune exposure information that was available was CMV serostatus.

Sequences were obtained from PBMCs. This chain uses TRBV7-3 with TRBJ2-3; 9 positions agree with TRBD2. This TCR was sampled from a woman aged 60-75 years in good health and CMV-seropositive. In nucleotides, the CDR3 is TGTGCCAGCAGCTTAGCGGCTAGCGGGGGCACAGATACGCAGTATTTT. Its protein is CASSLAASGGTDTQYF. The whole variable domain, filled in from reference TRBV7-3 and TRBJ2-3, reads GAGVSQTPSNKVTEKGKYVELRCDPISGHTALYWYRQSLGQGPEFLIYFQGTGAADDSGLPNDRFFAVRPEGSVSTLKIQRTERGDSAVYLCASSLAASGGTDTQYFGPGTRLTVL.